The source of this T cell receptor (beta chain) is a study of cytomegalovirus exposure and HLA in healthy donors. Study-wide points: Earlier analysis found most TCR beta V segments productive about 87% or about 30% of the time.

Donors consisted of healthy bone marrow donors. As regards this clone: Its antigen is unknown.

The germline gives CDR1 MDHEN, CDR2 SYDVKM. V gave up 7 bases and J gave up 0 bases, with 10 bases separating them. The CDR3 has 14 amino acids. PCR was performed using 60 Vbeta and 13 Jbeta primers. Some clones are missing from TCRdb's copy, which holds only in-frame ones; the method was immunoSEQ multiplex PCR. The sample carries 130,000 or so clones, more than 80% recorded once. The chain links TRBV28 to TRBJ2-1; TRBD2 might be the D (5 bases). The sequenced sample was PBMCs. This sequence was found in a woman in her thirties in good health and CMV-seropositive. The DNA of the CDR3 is TGTGCCAGCATGGGCGGGTCCTCCTACAATGAGCAGTTCTTC. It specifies CASMGGSSYNEQFF. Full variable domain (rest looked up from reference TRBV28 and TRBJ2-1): DVKVTQSSRYLVKRTGEKVFLECVQDMDHENMFWYRQDPGLGLRLIYFSYDVKMKEKGDIPEGYSVSREKKERFSLILESASTNQTSMYLCASMGGSSYNEQFFGPGTRLTVL.